This T cell receptor (beta chain) came from a study of blood T cell repertoires in COVID-19. Study at large: From T cells, B-cell-depleted T cells, or PBMCs came the material, which was cDNA or gDNA.

This CDR3 region has 17 residues. Per the germline V gene, CDR1 is ENHRY and CDR2 is SYGVKD. V was clipped by 11 bases and J by 1 base, with 24 bases between them. The assay was immunoSEQ multiplex PCR, and TCRdb's table has in-frame clones only and misses some. Altogether about 81,000 clones are present, around 82% being singletons, with the ten largest covering approximately 7%. The specimen was peripheral blood. The origin of this receptor is a human donor in a cohort sampled during active COVID-19. The chain joins TRBV10-3 to TRBJ1-5; unclear D gene. The CDR3, as DNA: TGTGCCGTACGGAACTCGGAGGCAGTCGAAAGCAATCAGCCCCAGCATTTT. Translating it yields CAVRNSEAVESNQPQHF.